One and the same sample provided the 8 T cell receptor beta chains below, sequenced in a study of T cell responses to AZD1222 COVID-19 vaccine. Measured with immunoSEQ multiplex PCR; TCRdb has only the in-frame clones, and not every one. The table lists approximately 200,000 clones, about 94% of them singletons. Sequences were derived from peripheral blood, sampled 28 days after the second dose of the MenACWY control vaccine. Receptors were obtained from an adult who received the MenACWY meningococcal vaccine as a control.

The chain is built from TRBV25-1 and TRBJ1-2, with D hard to call. V was clipped by 4 bases and J by 8 bases, with 11 bases between them. The CDR3 extends over 12 amino acids. The germline V gene has CDR1 MGHDK and CDR2 SYGVNS. The CDR3 loop reads CASSGDSFGYTF. In DNA form, the CDR3 reads TGTGCCAGCAGTGGAGATTCCTTCGGCTACACCTTC.

The V and J genes are TRBV6-5 and TRBJ2-7; D unresolved. The CDR3 sequence is 11 residues long. The germline V gene has CDR1 MNHEY and CDR2 SVGAGI. The germline V and J ends were trimmed by 4 bases and 2 bases, with 3 bases remaining between them. The CDR3, as DNA: TGTGCCAGCAGTTCCCCCTACGAGCAGTACTTC. This gives the protein CASSSPYEQYF.

The chain uses TRBV4-1 and TRBJ2-7; TRBD1 aligns across 8 bases. V was clipped by 2 bases and J by 6 bases; unmatched bases: 12. CDR1 is MGHRA and CDR2 is YSYEKL in the germline V gene. The CDR3 length is 16 residues. CDR3 protein: CASSQPGQGRDREQYF. CDR3 nucleotides: TGCGCCAGCAGCCAACCTGGACAGGGAAGGGACCGCGAGCAGTACTTC.

This clone has only one observation. This chain joins TRBV12-3 or TRBV12-4 and TRBJ1-1, with a possible D match to TRBD1 (5 bases). V lost 4 bases, J lost 5 bases, and 8 bases lay in between. This CDR3 has 12 amino acids. The DNA for the CDR3 is TGTGCCAGCAGTTGGGCAGGGACTGAAGCTTTCTTT. Amino acids: CASSWAGTEAFF.

The chain uses TRBV6-1 and TRBJ1-1; no reliable D call. The V end was cut by 2 bases, the J end by 4 bases, with 14 bases between. The CDR3 consists of 15 residues. CDR1 and CDR2 from the germline V gene are MNHNS and SASEGT. This CDR3 is CASSERWGGTTEAFF. The CDR3 DNA reads TGTGCCAGCAGTGAAAGATGGGGAGGAACCACTGAAGCTTTCTTT.

The chain couples TRBV9 to TRBJ2-3, with a tentative D call TRBD1 (5 bases). Germline CDR1 SGDLS, CDR2 YYNGEE. The CDR3 has 14 residues. Trimming took off 6 bases at V and 6 bases at J, with 17 bases between the two ends. The CDR3 spells CASTPVKGKDTQYF. The CDR3 nucleotides read TGTGCCAGCACCCCGGTAAAGGGGAAGGATACGCAGTATTTT.

The V and J genes are TRBV7-2 and TRBJ1-6; D ambiguous. Trimming removed 1 base from V and 9 bases from J, with 13 bases in between. The CDR3 length is 15 residues. CDR1 is SGHTA, CDR2 FQGNSA, per germline. The CDR3 is CASSLVLEVSSPLHF. Here the CDR3 DNA reads TGTGCCAGCAGCTTAGTTCTAGAAGTTAGTTCACCCCTCCACTTT.

The CDR3, as DNA: TGTGCCTGGGCTAATAAAGGGAGTCAGCCCCAGCATTTT. Translating gives CAWANKGSQPQHF. The V and J genes are TRBV30 and TRBJ1-5; no definite D call. This CDR3 is 13 amino acids long. From germline, CDR1 is GTSNPN and CDR2 SVGIG (reference sequence). V lost 5 bases to trimming and J lost 6 bases, with 14 bases between them. Full variable domain (missing parts from reference TRBV30 and TRBJ1-5): SQTIHQWPATLVQPVGSPLSLECTVEGTSNPNLYWYRQAAGRGLQLLFYSVGIGQISSEVPQNLSASRPQDRQFILSSKKLLLSDSGFYLCAWANKGSQPQHFGDGTRLSIL.